Listed here is a single TCR beta chain. These data originate in a study of blood T cell repertoires in COVID-19. Sequencing used immunoSEQ multiplex PCR; TCRdb keeps in-frame clones, though not all of them. This sample has about 220,000 clones, with 88% found just once. Trimming at V came to 4 bases and at J to 4 bases, leaving 6 bases not matched to a gene. The CDR3 runs to 15 residues. Per germline, CDR1 SGHVS and CDR2 FNYEAQ. The specimen was PBMCs or T cells enriched from blood (not recorded which). The sequence was collected from a woman in her 30s who had recovered from COVID-19. The chain couples TRBV7-6 to TRBJ1-5; 8 positions agree with TRBD1. The CDR3 here is CASSSLDRENQPQHF. The CDR3 region has the DNA TGTGCCAGCAGCTCTCTGGACAGGGAAAATCAGCCCCAGCATTTT.